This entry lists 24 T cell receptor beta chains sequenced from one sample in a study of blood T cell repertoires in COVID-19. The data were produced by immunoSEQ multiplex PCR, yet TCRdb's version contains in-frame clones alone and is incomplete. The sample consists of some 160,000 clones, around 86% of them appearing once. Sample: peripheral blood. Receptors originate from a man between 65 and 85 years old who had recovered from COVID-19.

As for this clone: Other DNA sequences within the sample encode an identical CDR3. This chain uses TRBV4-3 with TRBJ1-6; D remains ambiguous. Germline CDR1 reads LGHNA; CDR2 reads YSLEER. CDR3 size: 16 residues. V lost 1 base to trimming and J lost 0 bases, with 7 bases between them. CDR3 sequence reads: CASSQASSSYNSPLHF. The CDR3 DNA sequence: TGCGCCAGCAGCCAAGCGTCGAGCTCCTATAATTCACCCCTCCACTTT.

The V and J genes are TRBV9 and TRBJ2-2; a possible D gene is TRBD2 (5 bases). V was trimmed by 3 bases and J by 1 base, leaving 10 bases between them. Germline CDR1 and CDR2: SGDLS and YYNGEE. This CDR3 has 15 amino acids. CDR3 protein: CASSGGSLNTGELFF. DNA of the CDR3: TGTGCCAGCAGCGGAGGGTCTTTGAACACCGGGGAGCTGTTTTTT.

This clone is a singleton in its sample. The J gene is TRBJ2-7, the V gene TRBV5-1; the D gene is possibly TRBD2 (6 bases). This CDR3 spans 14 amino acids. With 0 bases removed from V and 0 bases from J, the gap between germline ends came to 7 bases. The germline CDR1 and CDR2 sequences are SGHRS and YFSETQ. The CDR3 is CASSLGGTSYEQYF. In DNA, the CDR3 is TGCGCCAGCAGCTTGGGCGGGACCTCCTACGAGCAGTACTTC.

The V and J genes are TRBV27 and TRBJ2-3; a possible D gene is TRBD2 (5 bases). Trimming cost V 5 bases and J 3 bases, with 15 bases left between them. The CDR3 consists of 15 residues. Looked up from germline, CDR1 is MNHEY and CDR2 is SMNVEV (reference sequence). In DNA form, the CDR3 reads TGTGCCAGCAGTCCGACCTACGGGGAGACAGATACGCAGTATTTT. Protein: CASSPTYGETDTQYF.

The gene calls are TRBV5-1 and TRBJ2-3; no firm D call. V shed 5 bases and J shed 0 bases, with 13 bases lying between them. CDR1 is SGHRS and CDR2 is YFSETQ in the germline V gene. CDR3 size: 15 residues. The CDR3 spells CASRAQITSTDTQYF. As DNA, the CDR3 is TGCGCCAGCAGGGCACAGATTACTAGCACAGATACGCAGTATTTT.

The CDR3 nucleotides read TGTGCCAGCAGCTTTGGTAGAAACACTGAAGCTTTCTTT. This codes for CASSFGRNTEAFF. This chain links TRBV7-8 with TRBJ1-1; no clear D gene. Trimming took 3 bases from V and 2 from J, leaving 7 bases between them. The CDR3 is 13 amino acids. Germline CDR1 SGHVS, CDR2 FQNEAQ.

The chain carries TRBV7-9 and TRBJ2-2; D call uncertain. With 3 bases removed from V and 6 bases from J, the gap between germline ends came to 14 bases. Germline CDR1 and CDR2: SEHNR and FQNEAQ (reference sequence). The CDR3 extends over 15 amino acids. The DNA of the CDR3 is TGTGCCAGCAGCTTCTCAACAGCCGGCCCCGGGGAGCTGTTTTTT. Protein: CASSFSTAGPGELFF. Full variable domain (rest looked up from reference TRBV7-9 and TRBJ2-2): DTGVSQNPRHKITKRGQNVTFRCDPISEHNRLYWYRQTLGQGPEFLTYFQNEAQLEKSRLLSDRFSAERPKGSFSTLEIQRTEQGDSAMYLCASSFSTAGPGELFFGEGSRLTVL.

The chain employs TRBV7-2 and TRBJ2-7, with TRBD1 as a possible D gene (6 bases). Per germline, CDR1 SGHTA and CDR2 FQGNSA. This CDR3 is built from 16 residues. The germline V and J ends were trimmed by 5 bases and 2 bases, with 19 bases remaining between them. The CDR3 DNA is TGTGCCAGCAGCCCGTCACCCGGGACACCCACCTACGAGCAGTACTTC. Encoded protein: CASSPSPGTPTYEQYF. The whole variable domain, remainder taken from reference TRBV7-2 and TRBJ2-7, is GAGVSQSPSNKVTEKGKDVELRCDPISGHTALYWYRQSLGQGLEFLIYFQGNSAPDKSGLPSDRFSAERTGGSVSTLTIQRTQQEDSAVYLCASSPSPGTPTYEQYFGPGTRLTVT.

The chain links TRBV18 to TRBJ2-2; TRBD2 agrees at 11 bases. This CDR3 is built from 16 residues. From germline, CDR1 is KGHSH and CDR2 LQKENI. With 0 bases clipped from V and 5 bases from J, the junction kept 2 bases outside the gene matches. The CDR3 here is CASSPPSSGRTGELFF. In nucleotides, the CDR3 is TGTGCCAGCTCACCACCGTCTAGCGGGAGGACCGGGGAGCTGTTTTTT.

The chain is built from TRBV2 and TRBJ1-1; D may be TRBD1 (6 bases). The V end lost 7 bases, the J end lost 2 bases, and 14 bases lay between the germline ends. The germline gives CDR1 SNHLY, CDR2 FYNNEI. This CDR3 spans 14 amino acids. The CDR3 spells CASTDRTPNTEAFF. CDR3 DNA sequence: TGTGCCAGCACAGACAGGACACCTAACACTGAAGCTTTCTTT. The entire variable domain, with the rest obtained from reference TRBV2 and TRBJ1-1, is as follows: EPEVTQTPSHQVTQMGQEVILRCVPISNHLYFYWYRQILGQKVEFLVSFYNNEISEKSEIFDDQFSVERPDGSNFTLKIRSTKLEDSAMYFCASTDRTPNTEAFFGQGTRLTVV.

The CDR3 protein is CASSIEGTEQFF. As DNA, the CDR3 is TGTGCCAGTAGCATCGAGGGTACTGAGCAGTTCTTC. The gene calls are TRBV19 and TRBJ2-1; perhaps TRBD2 as D (5 bases). Between the trimmed V and J ends, which lost 6 bases and 9 bases, there was a span of 12 bases. Per germline, CDR1 LNHDA and CDR2 SQIVND (reference sequence). The CDR3 is 12 amino acids.

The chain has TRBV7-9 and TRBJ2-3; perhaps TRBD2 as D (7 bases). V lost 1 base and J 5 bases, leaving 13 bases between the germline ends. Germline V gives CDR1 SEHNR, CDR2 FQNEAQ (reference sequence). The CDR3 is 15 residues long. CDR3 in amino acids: CASSLGGGSGDTQYF. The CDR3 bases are TGTGCCAGCAGCTTAGGCGGGGGCTCAGGAGATACGCAGTATTTT.

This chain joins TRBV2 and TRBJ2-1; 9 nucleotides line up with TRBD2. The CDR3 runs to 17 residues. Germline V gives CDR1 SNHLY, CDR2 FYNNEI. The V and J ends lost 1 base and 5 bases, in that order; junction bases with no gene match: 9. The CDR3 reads CASSEVAASGTNNEQFF. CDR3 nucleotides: TGTGCCAGCAGTGAAGTCGCGGCTAGCGGGACTAACAATGAGCAGTTCTTC.

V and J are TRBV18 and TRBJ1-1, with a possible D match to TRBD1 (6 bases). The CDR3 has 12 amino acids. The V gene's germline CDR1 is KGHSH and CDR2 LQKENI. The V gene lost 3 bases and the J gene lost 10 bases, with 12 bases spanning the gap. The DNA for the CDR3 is TGTGCCAGCTCACCTAGGGACAAGCCAGCTTTCTTT. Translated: CASSPRDKPAFF.

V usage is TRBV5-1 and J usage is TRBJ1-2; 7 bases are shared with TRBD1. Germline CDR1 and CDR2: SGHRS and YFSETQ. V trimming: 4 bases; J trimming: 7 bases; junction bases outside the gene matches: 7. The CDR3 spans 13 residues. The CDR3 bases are TGCGCCAGCAGCCCCCGGGACAGTTTTGGCTACACCTTC. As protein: CASSPRDSFGYTF.

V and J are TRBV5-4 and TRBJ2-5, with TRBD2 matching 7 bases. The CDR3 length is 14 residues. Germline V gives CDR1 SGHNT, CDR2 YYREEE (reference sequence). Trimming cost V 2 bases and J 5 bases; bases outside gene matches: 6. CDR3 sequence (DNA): TGTGCCAGCAGCTTAGCGGGAACCGGGGAGACCCAGTACTTC. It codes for CASSLAGTGETQYF.

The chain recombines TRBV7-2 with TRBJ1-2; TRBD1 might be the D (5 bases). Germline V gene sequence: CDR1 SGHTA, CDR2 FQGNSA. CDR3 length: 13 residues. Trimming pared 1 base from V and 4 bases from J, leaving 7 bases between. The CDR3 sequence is CASSLDRLYGYTF. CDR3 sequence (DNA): TGTGCCAGCAGCTTAGACAGGCTCTATGGCTACACCTTC. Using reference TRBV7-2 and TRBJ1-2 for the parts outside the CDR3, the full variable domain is GAGVSQSPSNKVTEKGKDVELRCDPISGHTALYWYRQSLGQGLEFLIYFQGNSAPDKSGLPSDRFSAERTGGSVSTLTIQRTQQEDSAVYLCASSLDRLYGYTFGSGTRLTVV.

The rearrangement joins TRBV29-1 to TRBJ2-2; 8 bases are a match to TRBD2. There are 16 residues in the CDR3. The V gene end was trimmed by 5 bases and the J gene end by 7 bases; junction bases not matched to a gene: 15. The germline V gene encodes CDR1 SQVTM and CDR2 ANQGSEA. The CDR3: CSVSRGGAGAVGELFF. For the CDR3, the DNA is TGCAGCGTTTCTCGTGGGGGAGCGGGAGCGGTCGGGGAGCTGTTTTTT.

DNA of the CDR3: TGTGCCAGCAGCCAGAATCCGGGTGGAATGGGAAACACCATATATTTT. Translation: CASSQNPGGMGNTIYF. V is TRBV3-1 (or the pseudogene TRBV3-2) and J is TRBJ1-3, with no clear D. The CDR3 extends over 16 amino acids. CDR1 and CDR2 from the germline V gene are LGHDT and YNNKEL (reference sequence). Trimming shortened V by 3 bases and J by 4 bases, and 16 bases separated the two germline ends.

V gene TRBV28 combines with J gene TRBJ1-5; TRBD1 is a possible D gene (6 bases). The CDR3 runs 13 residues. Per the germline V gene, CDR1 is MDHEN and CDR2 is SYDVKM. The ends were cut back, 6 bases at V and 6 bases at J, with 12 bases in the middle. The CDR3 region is CASSPGHSQPQHF. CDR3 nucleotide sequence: TGTGCCAGCAGCCCGGGACACTCTCAGCCCCAGCATTTT. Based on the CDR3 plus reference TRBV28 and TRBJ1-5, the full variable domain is DVKVTQSSRYLVKRTGEKVFLECVQDMDHENMFWYRQDPGLGLRLIYFSYDVKMKEKGDIPEGYSVSREKKERFSLILESASTNQTSMYLCASSPGHSQPQHFGDGTRLSIL.

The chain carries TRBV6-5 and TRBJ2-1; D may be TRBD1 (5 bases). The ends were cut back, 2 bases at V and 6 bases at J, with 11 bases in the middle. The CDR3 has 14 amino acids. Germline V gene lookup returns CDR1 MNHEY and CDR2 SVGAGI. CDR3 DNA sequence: TGTGCCAGCAGTTACGGTTGGCAGGGCAATGAGCAGTTCTTC. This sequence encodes CASSYGWQGNEQFF.

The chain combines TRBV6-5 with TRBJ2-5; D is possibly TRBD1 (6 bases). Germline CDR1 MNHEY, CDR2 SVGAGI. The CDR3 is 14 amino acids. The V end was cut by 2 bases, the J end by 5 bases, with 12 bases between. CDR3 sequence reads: CASSYNQGKETQYF. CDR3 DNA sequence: TGTGCCAGCAGTTACAATCAGGGGAAGGAGACCCAGTACTTC.

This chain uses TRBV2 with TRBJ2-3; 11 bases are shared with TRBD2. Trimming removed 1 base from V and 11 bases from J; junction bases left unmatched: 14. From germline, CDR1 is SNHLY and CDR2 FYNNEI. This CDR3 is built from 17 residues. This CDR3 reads CASSEGGLAGGRTKQYF. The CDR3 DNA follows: TGTGCCAGCAGTGAAGGTGGGCTAGCGGGAGGCCGCACTAAGCAGTATTTT.

CDR3 sequence: CASSHDRRNGVYYEQYF. DNA of the CDR3: TGTGCCAGCAGCCACGACAGGCGGAACGGTGTATACTACGAGCAGTACTTC. This chain joins TRBV3-1 (or the pseudogene TRBV3-2) and TRBJ2-7; D is perhaps TRBD1 (6 bases). The germline CDR1 and CDR2 sequences are LGHDT and YNNKEL (reference sequence). Between the trimmed V and J ends, which lost 3 bases and 3 bases, there was a span of 21 bases. This CDR3 contains 17 residues.